This TCR beta chain appears in the sequencing data of a study of blood T cells in healthy people across ages. Findings of the study overall: Long-lived and aged donors differed, with more naive CD4+ cells and higher diversity in the long-lived.

CDR3 length: 12 residues. Trimming pared 0 bases from V and 5 bases from J, leaving 5 bases between. CDR1 is GTSNPN and CDR2 is SVGIG in the germline V gene (reference sequence). Next came a second PCR, run for roughly 6 to 11 cycles, which used a sample-barcoded 5' primer along with a J-beta primer mix. Per-sample output comprised a minimum of 3 million paired-end reads containing CDR3. TCRdb processed the 5' RACE reads anew with MiXCR; each CDR3 protein has one entry. The repertoire includes about 1,600,000 distinct CDR3 sequences, about 43% of them detected once, and roughly 7.9% sits in the top ten. About this clonotype: Its specificity is unknown.

Sequencing was done on a sample of blood. This receptor was obtained from a woman aged 18 to 35 in good health. The chain employs TRBV30 and TRBJ2-1; D uncertain. The CDR3 region has the DNA TGTGCCTGGAGTGTACGGCACAATGAGCAGTTCTTC. Its translation is CAWSVRHNEQFF.